This T cell receptor (beta chain) appears in the sequencing data of a study of blood T cell repertoires in COVID-19. Some clones are missing from TCRdb's copy, which holds only in-frame ones; the method was immunoSEQ multiplex PCR. The profile covers about 52,000 clones, with around 91% appearing a single time and about 3.4% taken by the ten largest. The trim removed 5 bases at V and 4 bases at J, leaving 7 bases unmatched. In germline, CDR1 is MNHEY, CDR2 SVGAGI. CDR3 length: 15 residues. This clonotype originated in a human donor in a cohort sampled during active COVID-19. V is TRBV6-5 and J is TRBJ2-7; TRBD2 agrees at 11 bases. The source material was peripheral blood. CDR3 sequence reads: CASSPGASGRYEQYF. CDR3 DNA sequence: TGTGCCAGCAGTCCCGGCGCTAGCGGGAGGTACGAGCAGTACTTC.